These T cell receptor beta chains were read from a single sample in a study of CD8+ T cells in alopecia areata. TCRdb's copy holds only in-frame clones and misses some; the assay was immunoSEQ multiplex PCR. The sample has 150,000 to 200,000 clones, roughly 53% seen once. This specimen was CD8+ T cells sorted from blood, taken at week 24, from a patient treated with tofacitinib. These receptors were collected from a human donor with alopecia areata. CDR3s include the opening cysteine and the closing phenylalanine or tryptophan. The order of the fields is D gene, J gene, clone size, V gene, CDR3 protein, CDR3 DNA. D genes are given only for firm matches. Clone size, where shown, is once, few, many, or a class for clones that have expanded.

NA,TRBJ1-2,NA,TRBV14,CASRLQNSYGYTF,TGTGCCAGCAGGCTACAGAATAGCTATGGCTACACCTTC
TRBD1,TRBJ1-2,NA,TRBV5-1,CASSLTGQDRDYGYTF,TGCGCCAGCAGCTTGACTGGACAGGATAGGGACTATGGCTACACCTTC
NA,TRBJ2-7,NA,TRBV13,CASSLGRDYEQYF,TGTGCCAGCAGCTTAGGCCGGGACTACGAGCAGTACTTC
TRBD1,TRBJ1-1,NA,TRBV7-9,CASSRQGTEAFF,TGTGCCAGCAGTCGACAGGGGACTGAAGCTTTCTTT
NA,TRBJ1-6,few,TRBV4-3,CASSQETRDSPLHF,TGCGCCAGCAGCCAGGAGACGAGGGATTCACCCCTCCACTTT
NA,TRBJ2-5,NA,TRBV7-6,CASSWPGSGQETQYF,TGTGCCAGCAGCTGGCCGGGATCGGGGCAAGAGACCCAGTACTTC
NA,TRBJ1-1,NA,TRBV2,CASSEREIAFF,TGTGCCAGCAGTGAAAGGGAGATAGCTTTCTTT
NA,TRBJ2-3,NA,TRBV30,CAWSVVAGSTDTQYF,TGTGCCTGGAGTGTAGTGGCGGGGAGCACAGATACGCAGTATTTT
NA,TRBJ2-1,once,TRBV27,CASSVDRYNEQFF,TGTGCCAGCAGTGTGGACAGATACAATGAGCAGTTCTTC
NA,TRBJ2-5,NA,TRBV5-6,CASSLGSQETQYF,TGTGCCAGCAGCTTGGGCTCACAAGAGACCCAGTACTTC
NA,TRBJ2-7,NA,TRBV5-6,CASSPGYGGGDYEQYF,TGTGCCAGCAGCCCTGGGTATGGGGGCGGTGACTACGAGCAGTACTTC
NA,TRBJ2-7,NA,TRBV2,CASSEEHRADYEQYF,TGTGCCAGCAGTGAAGAACACCGGGCCGATTACGAGCAGTACTTC
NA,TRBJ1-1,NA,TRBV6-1,CASSGFPGELNTEAFF,TGTGCCAGCAGTGGGTTTCCAGGGGAGTTGAACACTGAAGCTTTCTTT
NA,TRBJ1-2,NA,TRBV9,CASSGRDYGYTF,TGTGCCAGCAGCGGGAGGGACTATGGCTACACCTTC
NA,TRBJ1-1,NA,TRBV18,CASSPQGTEAFF,TGTGCCAGCTCACCCCAGGGGACTGAAGCTTTCTTT
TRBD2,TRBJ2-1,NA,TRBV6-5,CASTPLAGGNNEQFF,TGTGCCAGCACCCCTCTAGCGGGGGGAAACAATGAGCAGTTCTTC
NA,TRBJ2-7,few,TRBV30,CAWGGNEQYF,TGTGCCTGGGGTGGAAACGAGCAGTACTTC
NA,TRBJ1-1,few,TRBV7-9,CASSLVAPPEAEAFF,TGTGCCAGCAGCTTAGTGGCTCCCCCAGAGGCTGAAGCTTTCTTT
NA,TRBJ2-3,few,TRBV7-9,CASSLYSGATDTQYF,TGTGCCAGCAGCTTATACAGCGGAGCCACAGATACGCAGTATTTT
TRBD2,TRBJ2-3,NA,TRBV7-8,CASSWTSGGPSTDTQYF,TGTGCCAGCAGCTGGACTAGCGGGGGGCCTAGCACAGATACGCAGTATTTT
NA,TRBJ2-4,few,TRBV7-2,CASSLAFGGQNIQYF,TGTGCCAGCAGCTTAGCCTTCGGGGGGCAAAACATTCAGTACTTC
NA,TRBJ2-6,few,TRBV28,CASTMGGNVLTF,TGTGCCAGCACCATGGGGGGCAACGTCCTGACTTTC
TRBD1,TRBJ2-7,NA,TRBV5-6,CASSGPDRVYEQYF,TGTGCCAGCAGCGGCCCGGACAGGGTATACGAGCAGTACTTC
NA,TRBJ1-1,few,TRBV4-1,CASSQDQAGRKAFF,TGCGCCAGCAGCCAAGATCAGGCGGGTCGGAAAGCTTTCTTT
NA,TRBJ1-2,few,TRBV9,CASSTPREGRPDYGYTF,TGTGCCAGCAGCACCCCTCGAGAGGGGAGACCTGACTATGGCTACACCTTC
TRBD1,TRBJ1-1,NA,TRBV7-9,CASSLVGGGNTEAFF,TGTGCCAGCAGCTTAGTCGGAGGGGGCAACACTGAAGCTTTCTTT
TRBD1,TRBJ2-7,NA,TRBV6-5,CASNHRGYEQYF,TGTGCCAGCAATCACAGGGGATACGAGCAGTACTTC
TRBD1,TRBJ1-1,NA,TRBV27,CASSLDRGLMNTEAFF,TGTGCCAGCAGTTTAGACAGGGGGCTCATGAACACTGAAGCTTTCTTT
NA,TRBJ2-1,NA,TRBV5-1,CASSPGGYNEQFF,TGCGCCAGCAGCCCCGGGGGTTACAATGAGCAGTTCTTC
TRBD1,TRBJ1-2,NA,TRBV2,CASRERQGANYGYTF,TGTGCCAGCAGGGAAAGACAGGGGGCGAACTATGGCTACACCTTC
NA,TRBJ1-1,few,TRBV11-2,CASSLGGQAPNTEAFF,TGTGCCAGCAGCTTAGGAGGGCAGGCCCCGAACACTGAAGCTTTCTTT
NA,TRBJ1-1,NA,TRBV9,CASSPGVRTEAFF,TGTGCCAGCAGCCCAGGGGTTCGGACTGAAGCTTTCTTT
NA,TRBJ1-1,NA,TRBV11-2,CASSLESGLNTEAFF,TGTGCCAGCAGCTTAGAATCCGGGCTGAACACTGAAGCTTTCTTT
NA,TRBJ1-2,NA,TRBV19,CASTLGLTGRANGYTF,TGTGCCAGTACCCTAGGGTTAACAGGGCGCGCGAATGGCTACACCTTC
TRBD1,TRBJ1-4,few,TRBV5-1,CASRQGPANEKLFF,TGCGCCAGCAGACAGGGGCCGGCTAATGAAAAACTGTTTTTT
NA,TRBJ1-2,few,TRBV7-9,CASSPSLNYGYTF,TGTGCCAGCAGCCCATCCCTAAACTATGGCTACACCTTC